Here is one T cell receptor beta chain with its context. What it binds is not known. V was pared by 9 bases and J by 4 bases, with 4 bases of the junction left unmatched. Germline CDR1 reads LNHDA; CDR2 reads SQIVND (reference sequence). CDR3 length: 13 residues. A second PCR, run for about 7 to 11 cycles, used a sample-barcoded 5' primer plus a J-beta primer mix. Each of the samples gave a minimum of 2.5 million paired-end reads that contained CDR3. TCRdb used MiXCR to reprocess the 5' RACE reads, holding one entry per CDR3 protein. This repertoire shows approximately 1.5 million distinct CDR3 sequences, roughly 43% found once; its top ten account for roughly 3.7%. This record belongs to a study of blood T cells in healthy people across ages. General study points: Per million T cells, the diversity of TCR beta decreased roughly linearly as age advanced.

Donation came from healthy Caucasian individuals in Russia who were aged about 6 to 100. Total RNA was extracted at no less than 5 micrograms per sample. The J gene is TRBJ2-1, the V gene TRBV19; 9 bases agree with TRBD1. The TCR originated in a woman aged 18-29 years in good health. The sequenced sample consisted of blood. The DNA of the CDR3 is TGTGCCAGCGGACAGGGGATATACAATGAGCAGTTCTTC. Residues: CASGQGIYNEQFF. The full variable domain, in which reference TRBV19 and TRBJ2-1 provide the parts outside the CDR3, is DGGITQSPKYLFRKEGQNVTLSCEQNLNHDAMYWYRQDPGQGLRLIYYSQIVNDFQKGDIAEGYSVSREKKESFPLTVTSAQKNPTAFYLCASGQGIYNEQFFGPGTRLTVL.